Detailed here is one TCR beta chain. Its target is not known. Trimming pared 0 bases from V and 8 bases from J, leaving 14 bases between. In germline, CDR1 is LNHNV, CDR2 YYDKDF (reference sequence). The CDR3 is 16 amino acids. This specimen belongs to a study of T cell responses to AZD1222 COVID-19 vaccine. Study-level results: White British donors predominated, females outnumbered males, and clonal diversity was possibly underestimated. It was only after the peak T cell response that any repertoires were sampled.

The repertoire was sequenced with immunoSEQ multiplex PCR; TCRdb's copy has only in-frame clones and lacks some. The sample includes over 150,000 clones, 70% to 90% of them seen just once. Second doses that came at about 4 or about 12 weeks were put together. The TCR comes from an adult who received the AZD1222 COVID-19 vaccine. The source was peripheral blood, collected 28 days after the second AZD1222 dose. V and J are TRBV15 and TRBJ1-6; D unclear. In DNA, the CDR3 is TGTGCCACCAGCAGAGATAGCAGGCATGGGGATTCACCCCTCCACTTT. It translates to CATSRDSRHGDSPLHF.